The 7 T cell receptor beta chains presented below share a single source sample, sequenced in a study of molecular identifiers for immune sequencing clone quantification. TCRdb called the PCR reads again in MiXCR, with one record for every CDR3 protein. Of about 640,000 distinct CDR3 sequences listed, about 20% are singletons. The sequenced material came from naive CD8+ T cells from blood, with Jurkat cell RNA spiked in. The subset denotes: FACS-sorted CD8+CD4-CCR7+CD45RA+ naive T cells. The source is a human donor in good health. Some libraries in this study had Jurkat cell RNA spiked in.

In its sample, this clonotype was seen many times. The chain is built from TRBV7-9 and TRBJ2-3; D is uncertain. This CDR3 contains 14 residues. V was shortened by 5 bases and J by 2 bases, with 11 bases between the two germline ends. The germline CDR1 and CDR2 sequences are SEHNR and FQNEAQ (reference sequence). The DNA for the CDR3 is TGTGCCAGCAGCCGCCCCTGGAACACAGATACGCAGTATTTT. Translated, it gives CASSRPWNTDTQYF.

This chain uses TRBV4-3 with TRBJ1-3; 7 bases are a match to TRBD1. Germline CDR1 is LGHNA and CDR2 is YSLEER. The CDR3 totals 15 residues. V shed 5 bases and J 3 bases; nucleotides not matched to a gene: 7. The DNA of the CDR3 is TGCGCCAGCAGCGCTAGGGACAGCTTTGGAAACACCATATATTTT. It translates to CASSARDSFGNTIYF.

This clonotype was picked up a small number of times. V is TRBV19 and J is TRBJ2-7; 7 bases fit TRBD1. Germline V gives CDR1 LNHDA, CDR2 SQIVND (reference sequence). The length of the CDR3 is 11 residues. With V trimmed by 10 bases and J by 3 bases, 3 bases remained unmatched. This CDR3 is CATWTGYEQYF. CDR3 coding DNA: TGTGCCACCTGGACAGGCTACGAGCAGTACTTC.

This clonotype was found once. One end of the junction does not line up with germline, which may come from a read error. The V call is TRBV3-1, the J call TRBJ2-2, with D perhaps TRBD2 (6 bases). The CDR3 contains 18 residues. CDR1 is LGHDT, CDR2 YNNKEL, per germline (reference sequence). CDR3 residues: CASSQNNYGGVNTGEPFF. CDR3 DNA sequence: TGTGCCAGCAGCCAAAACAATTACGGGGGAGTGAACACCGGGGAGCCGTTTTTT.

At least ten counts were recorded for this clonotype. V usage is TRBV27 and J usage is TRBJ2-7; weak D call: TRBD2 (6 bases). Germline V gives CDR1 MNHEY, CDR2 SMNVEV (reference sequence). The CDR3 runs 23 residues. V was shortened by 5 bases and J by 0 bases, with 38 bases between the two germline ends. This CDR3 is CASSPLPLTWSGPQYGSSYEQYF. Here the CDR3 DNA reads TGTGCCAGCAGTCCACTACCTTTGACATGGTCCGGCCCCCAGTACGGGAGCTCCTACGAGCAGTACTTC.

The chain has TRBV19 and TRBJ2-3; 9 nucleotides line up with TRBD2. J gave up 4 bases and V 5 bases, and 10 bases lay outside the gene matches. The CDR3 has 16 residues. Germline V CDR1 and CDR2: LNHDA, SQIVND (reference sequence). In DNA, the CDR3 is TGTGCCAGTAGTGGAGTAGCGGGAGCAGTTGCAGATACGCAGTATTTT. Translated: CASSGVAGAVADTQYF.

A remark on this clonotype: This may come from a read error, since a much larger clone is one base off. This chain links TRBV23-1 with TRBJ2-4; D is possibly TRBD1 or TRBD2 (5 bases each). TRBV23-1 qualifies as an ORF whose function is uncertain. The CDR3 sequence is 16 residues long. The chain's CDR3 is CARSQSGQAAKNIQYF. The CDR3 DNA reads TGCGCCAGAAGTCAATCGGGGCAGGCAGCCAAAAACATTCAGTACTTC.